Sequencing of this T cell receptor (beta chain) was carried out in a study of CD8+CD57+ T cells in acquired aplastic anemia. Whole-study findings and limits: Around 27 sequences, all CD8+ CDR3, were shared between patients and controls.

This CDR3 region has 15 residues. CDR1 and CDR2 (germline): MNHEY, SVGEGT. V lost 6 bases to trimming and J lost 3 bases; unmatched junction nucleotides: 10. Previously, flow cytometry had revealed CD8+CD57+ cell expansion in the patients chosen for sequencing. This clonotype was seen only a few times. What it binds is unknown. TCR beta VDJ combinations and CDR3 sequences were profiled from genomic DNA. MiXCR, run by TCRdb on the reads, gives a single entry per CDR3 protein. Seen here are 450,000 to 550,000 distinct CDR3 sequences, under 40% observed once, and the top ten hold 0.82%. The rearrangement uses TRBV6-2 or TRBV6-3 and TRBJ2-7; 8 nucleotides agree with TRBD2. The sequenced material came from sorted CD4+, CD8+, or CD8+CD57+ T cells (not recorded which) from PBMCs. The clonotype comes from a human donor with aplastic anemia. CDR3 residues: CASSRGLAVFYEQYF. The CDR3 DNA reads as TGTGCCAGCAGCCGCGGACTAGCTGTTTTCTACGAGCAGTACTTC.